These T cell receptor beta chains were read from a single sample in a study of Graves' ophthalmopathy and Graves' hyperthyroidism. TCRdb reprocessed the multiplex PCR reads with MiXCR, giving one entry per CDR3 protein. The table has hundreds of thousands of distinct CDR3 sequences, just over 40% seen once. Sequenced: peripheral blood. All receptors come from an adult man with Graves' ophthalmopathy. CDR3s include the opening cysteine and the closing phenylalanine or tryptophan. Each record gives: V gene, J gene, D gene, clone size, CDR3 DNA, CDR3 protein. A D gene is named only where the DNA matches it firmly. Clone size is shown for a subset of rows, as once, few, many or a class of expanded clone.

V gene: TRBV25-1
J gene: TRBJ1-1
D gene: NA
clone size: many
CDR3 DNA: TGTGCCAGCAGTGAATATTTTAGCAGTGGTACTGAAGCTTTCTTT
CDR3 protein: CASSEYFSSGTEAFF

V gene: TRBV7-9
J gene: TRBJ1-4
D gene: NA
clone size: many
CDR3 DNA: TGTGCCAGCAGCACCGCGCAAGATATAGGTGAAAAACTGTTTTTT
CDR3 protein: CASSTAQDIGEKLFF

V gene: TRBV7-9
J gene: TRBJ2-7
D gene: TRBD1
clone size: few
CDR3 DNA: TGCGCCAGCAGCTATGGGACAGGGCCCTACGAGCAGTACTTC
CDR3 protein: CASSYGTGPYEQYF

V gene: TRBV20-1
J gene: TRBJ1-2
D gene: TRBD1
clone size: once
CDR3 DNA: TGCAGTGCTAGATTTCCAGGGACAGGGGAAGGCTACACCTTC
CDR3 protein: CSARFPGTGEGYTF

V gene: TRBV19
J gene: TRBJ1-5
D gene: TRBD1
clone size: NA
CDR3 DNA: TGTGCCAGTAGAAGAGGACAGGGGGCGAGGCAGCCCCAGCATTTT
CDR3 protein: CASRRGQGARQPQHF

V gene: TRBV7-2
J gene: TRBJ2-1
D gene: NA
clone size: NA
CDR3 DNA: TGTGCCAGCAGGCCTGACTACAATGAGCAGTTCTTC
CDR3 protein: CASRPDYNEQFF

V gene: TRBV19
J gene: TRBJ1-1
D gene: NA
clone size: many
CDR3 DNA: TGTGCCAGTAGTCCACAACCGAACACTGAAGCTTTCTTT
CDR3 protein: CASSPQPNTEAFF

V gene: TRBV2
J gene: TRBJ2-5
D gene: TRBD1
clone size: NA
CDR3 DNA: TGTGCCAGCAGTGAGACAGGGGCGGGATTGGAAGAGACCCAGTACTTC
CDR3 protein: CASSETGAGLEETQYF

V gene: TRBV29-1
J gene: TRBJ1-2
D gene: NA
clone size: many
CDR3 DNA: TGCAGCGTTGAAATAATTGGGGAGAAGAAAGACTATGGCTACACCTTC
CDR3 protein: CSVEIIGEKKDYGYTF

V gene: TRBV12-3/TRBV12-4
J gene: TRBJ2-7
D gene: NA
clone size: NA
CDR3 DNA: TGTGCCAGCCGTCACGGGGATCGGATCGAGCAGTACTTC
CDR3 protein: CASRHGDRIEQYF

V gene: TRBV10-3
J gene: TRBJ1-2
D gene: NA
clone size: few
CDR3 DNA: TGTGCCAGCCGTCCAGGCCTAGCTAACTATGGCTACACCTTC
CDR3 protein: CASRPGLANYGYTF

V gene: TRBV2
J gene: TRBJ2-6
D gene: TRBD1
clone size: NA
CDR3 DNA: TGTGCCAGCAGCTTGGACAGGGGTAGCGCCGGGGCCAACGTCCTGACTTTC
CDR3 protein: CASSLDRGSAGANVLTF

V gene: TRBV5-1
J gene: TRBJ2-7
D gene: TRBD2
clone size: NA
CDR3 DNA: TGCGCCAGCAGCTTAAATAGCGGGGCCTCCTACAAGCAGTACTTC
CDR3 protein: CASSLNSGASYKQYF

V gene: TRBV20-1
J gene: TRBJ2-7
D gene: NA
clone size: many
CDR3 DNA: TGCAGTGCCATTCGCACAGGGACCTCCTACGAGCAGTACTTC
CDR3 protein: CSAIRTGTSYEQYF

V gene: TRBV10-3
J gene: TRBJ1-2
D gene: NA
clone size: NA
CDR3 DNA: TGTGCCATCAGTGAGTCCGTAGGGGATGTCTATGGCTACACCTTC
CDR3 protein: CAISESVGDVYGYTF

V gene: TRBV5-1
J gene: TRBJ1-5
D gene: NA
clone size: many
CDR3 DNA: TGCGCCAGCAGTCCTGATCCGGGGGATCAGCCCCAGCATTTT
CDR3 protein: CASSPDPGDQPQHF

V gene: TRBV7-9
J gene: TRBJ2-7
D gene: TRBD1
clone size: NA
CDR3 DNA: TGTGCCAGCAGCCGCTCAACCGGGACAGATAGTTCCTACGAGCAGTACTTC
CDR3 protein: CASSRSTGTDSSYEQYF

V gene: TRBV10-3
J gene: TRBJ1-6
D gene: NA
clone size: many
CDR3 DNA: TGTGCCATCAGTGAGAGTGACGGGGGTAATTCACCCCTCCACTTT
CDR3 protein: CAISESDGGNSPLHF

V gene: TRBV9
J gene: TRBJ2-2
D gene: NA
clone size: NA
CDR3 DNA: TGTGCCAGCAGCGTAGACCTAGTAGTCGGGGAGCTGTTTTTT
CDR3 protein: CASSVDLVVGELFF

V gene: TRBV6-6
J gene: TRBJ1-2
D gene: TRBD1
clone size: NA
CDR3 DNA: TGTGCCAGCAGTTCCATACAGGGGAACCACTATGGCTACACCTTC
CDR3 protein: CASSSIQGNHYGYTF

V gene: TRBV29-1
J gene: TRBJ1-5
D gene: NA
clone size: many
CDR3 DNA: TGCAGCGTTCAGTTGGCGCACAATCAGCCCCAGCATTTT
CDR3 protein: CSVQLAHNQPQHF

V gene: TRBV7-9
J gene: TRBJ2-6
D gene: TRBD1
clone size: once
CDR3 DNA: TGTGCCAGCAGCCTACCGACAGGGGCCCTCTCTGGGGCCAACGTCCTGACTTTC
CDR3 protein: CASSLPTGALSGANVLTF

V gene: TRBV3-1
J gene: TRBJ1-1
D gene: NA
clone size: many
CDR3 DNA: TGTGCCAGCAGCCAAGTTTTTGGTGAAGCTTTCTTT
CDR3 protein: CASSQVFGEAFF

V gene: TRBV7-6
J gene: TRBJ2-5
D gene: TRBD2
clone size: many
CDR3 DNA: TGTGCCAGCAGCCGTGGACTAGTCGAAGAGACCCAGTACTTC
CDR3 protein: CASSRGLVEETQYF

V gene: TRBV7-6
J gene: TRBJ2-7
D gene: NA
clone size: NA
CDR3 DNA: TGTGCCAGCAGCCCTGGCGGGGTAGTGAACGAGCAGTACTTC
CDR3 protein: CASSPGGVVNEQYF

V gene: TRBV5-1
J gene: TRBJ1-1
D gene: NA
clone size: few
CDR3 DNA: TGCGCCAGCAGCCAAGAATTTAGTTCTAGCACTGAAGCTTTCTTT
CDR3 protein: CASSQEFSSSTEAFF

V gene: TRBV10-2
J gene: TRBJ1-2
D gene: NA
clone size: NA
CDR3 DNA: TGCGCCAGCAGTCCCCAGCGGGAGAACACCTTC
CDR3 protein: CASSPQRENTF

V gene: TRBV9
J gene: TRBJ1-1
D gene: NA
clone size: NA
CDR3 DNA: TGTGCCAGCAGCACGGGACAACGGACTGAAACTTTCTTT
CDR3 protein: CASSTGQRTETFF

V gene: TRBV24-1
J gene: TRBJ1-6
D gene: NA
clone size: once
CDR3 DNA: TGTGCCACCAGTGACCCTGGGAGGGGACCGAATAATTCACCCCTCCACTTT
CDR3 protein: CATSDPGRGPNNSPLHF

V gene: TRBV7-9
J gene: TRBJ2-2
D gene: NA
clone size: many
CDR3 DNA: TGTGCCAGCAGCTTAGGACGGGAGCTGTTTTTT
CDR3 protein: CASSLGRELFF

V gene: TRBV10-3
J gene: TRBJ2-7
D gene: NA
clone size: many
CDR3 DNA: TGTGCCATCAGTGGGGGGAACCTAGATTCGAGCTACGAGCAGTACTTC
CDR3 protein: CAISGGNLDSSYEQYF

V gene: TRBV9
J gene: TRBJ2-7
D gene: TRBD2
clone size: few
CDR3 DNA: TGTGCCAGCAGCGCGCACAGCGGGGGGCCCTACGAGCAGTACTTC
CDR3 protein: CASSAHSGGPYEQYF

V gene: TRBV9
J gene: TRBJ1-2
D gene: NA
clone size: NA
CDR3 DNA: TGTGCCAGCAGTGGAGAACAGACCTATGGCTACACCTTC
CDR3 protein: CASSGEQTYGYTF

V gene: TRBV29-1
J gene: TRBJ2-7
D gene: NA
clone size: NA
CDR3 DNA: TGCAGCAGTGGCCAGACGCCTTCCTACGAGCAGTACTTC
CDR3 protein: CSSGQTPSYEQYF

V gene: TRBV19
J gene: TRBJ2-7
D gene: TRBD1
clone size: many
CDR3 DNA: TGTGCCAGTAGTGTCCGGGACAGGACATGGCAGTACTTC
CDR3 protein: CASSVRDRTWQYF

V gene: TRBV4-3
J gene: TRBJ1-1
D gene: NA
clone size: few
CDR3 DNA: TGCGCCAGCAGCCAAAACGCGCAGGGTTATGCTGAAGCTTTCTTT
CDR3 protein: CASSQNAQGYAEAFF

V gene: TRBV19
J gene: TRBJ1-5
D gene: NA
clone size: many
CDR3 DNA: TGTGCCAGTAGTATAGGGGGCGCGGGCGGACAGCCCCAGCATTTT
CDR3 protein: CASSIGGAGGQPQHF

V gene: TRBV25-1
J gene: TRBJ1-2
D gene: NA
clone size: NA
CDR3 DNA: TGTGTCAGCAGCCCCAGGCTAGCCCCCCATGGCTACACCTTC
CDR3 protein: CVSSPRLAPHGYTF

V gene: TRBV29-1
J gene: TRBJ2-7
D gene: NA
clone size: NA
CDR3 DNA: TGCAGTGCGAGGGGGGGGAGCGTCTACGAGCAGTACTTC
CDR3 protein: CSARGGSVYEQYF

V gene: TRBV12-3/TRBV12-4
J gene: TRBJ1-1
D gene: NA
clone size: many
CDR3 DNA: TGTGCCAGCAGTATGACTGCTGAAGCTTTCTTT
CDR3 protein: CASSMTAEAFF

V gene: TRBV19
J gene: TRBJ2-7
D gene: TRBD1
clone size: many
CDR3 DNA: TGTGCCACCATCCCGGGACAGGGAGTACACGAGCAGTACTTC
CDR3 protein: CATIPGQGVHEQYF

V gene: TRBV7-8
J gene: TRBJ2-7
D gene: TRBD2
clone size: many
CDR3 DNA: TGTGCCAGCAGCTTCAGTCGGTGGCTAGCGGGAGGCCCCTCCTACGAGCAGTACTTC
CDR3 protein: CASSFSRWLAGGPSYEQYF

V gene: TRBV11-2
J gene: TRBJ2-2
D gene: NA
clone size: NA
CDR3 DNA: TGTGCCAGCAGCTTAGCCGGCTCGGCAGGGGGGTCCGGGGAGCTGTTTTTT
CDR3 protein: CASSLAGSAGGSGELFF

V gene: TRBV12-3/TRBV12-4
J gene: TRBJ2-1
D gene: TRBD2
clone size: NA
CDR3 DNA: TGTGCCATCAGTGAGCGACTAGCGGGTTACAATGAGCAGTTCTTC
CDR3 protein: CAISERLAGYNEQFF